This T cell receptor (beta chain) was profiled in a study of tumor-infiltrating lymphocytes in primary liver carcinoma. Study background: Patients included men and women of 30 to 69 years.

Constant-region priming of around 530 ng total RNA yielded TCR beta cDNA. Slightly modified ARM-PCR served as the procedure for the TCR beta libraries. These libraries came from three rounds of nested multiplex PCR. The two initial PCR rounds, roughly 10 cycles each, used TRBV1-TRBV30 forward and C-beta reverse primers. TCRdb used MiXCR to reprocess the multiplex PCR reads, holding one entry per CDR3 protein. The sample includes some 120,000 distinct CDR3 sequences, around 64% of them seen just once. Germline trimming cut 0 bases from V and 5 bases from J; bases unmatched to any gene: 22. This CDR3 is 20 amino acids long. CDR1 GTSNPN and CDR2 SVGIG come from the germline V gene (reference sequence). Study-wide results and caveats: Tumor-blood pairs (like tumor-adjacent pairs) overlapped less than tumor region pairs did. Tumor specimens were characterized by a significantly higher top-250-clone fraction than blood (p = 0.039).

Remarks on this clonotype: Antigen: not known.

From unsorted bulk tissue weighing about 20-32 mg, DNA and RNA were co-extracted. Sampling of every tumor involved five separate regions. These included the tumor centre. The specimen was liver tumor tissue from sampling region 3. Specified subset: tumor region T3, left-lateral pole. V gene TRBV30 combines with J gene TRBJ2-5, with 9 bases lining up with TRBD2. The TCR comes from a woman aged 55-69 years with primary liver carcinoma and hepatitis B virus infection. In DNA form, the CDR3 reads TGTGCCTGGAGTGTAAAAGCGGGAGGCACAAGTCGGTTCGGATGGGAGACCCAGTACTTC. This gives the protein CAWSVKAGGTSRFGWETQYF.